The 25 T cell receptor beta chains listed next were all sequenced from one sample in a study of blood T cell repertoires in COVID-19. Produced via immunoSEQ multiplex PCR; TCRdb's table is partial and in-frame only. The table includes approximately 89,000 clones, around 92% detected once. The sequencing input was peripheral blood. The receptors were sampled from a woman aged 55-69 years with active COVID-19.

The count of this clone is one. The gene calls are TRBV2 and TRBJ2-7, with 8 bases lining up with TRBD1. CDR1 SNHLY and CDR2 FYNNEI come from the germline V gene. The ends lost 11 bases at V and 1 base at J; junction bases unmatched: 10. CDR3 length: 14 residues. CDR3 in amino acids: CASLSRGLSYEQYF. The DNA of the CDR3 is TGTGCCTCCCTGTCCAGGGGGCTTTCCTACGAGCAGTACTTC.

The gene calls are TRBV14 and TRBJ2-1, with 7 bases lining up with TRBD1. This CDR3 is built from 16 residues. V lost 3 bases and J lost 4; bases outside the gene matches: 9. Germline CDR1 and CDR2: SGHDN and FVKESK. The CDR3 region is CASSQAGTALYNEQFF. CDR3 DNA sequence: TGTGCCAGCAGCCAGGCAGGGACAGCCCTTTACAATGAGCAGTTCTTC.

V is TRBV19 and J is TRBJ2-5; 12 nucleotides agree with TRBD2. The CDR3 length is 20 residues. Looked up from germline, CDR1 is LNHDA and CDR2 is SQIVND (reference sequence). V dropped 4 bases and J dropped 2; count of bases not matched to a gene: 17. The CDR3: CASSKRGQILAGGIQETQYF. The CDR3 coding sequence is TGTGCCAGTAGTAAAAGGGGACAGATTCTAGCGGGGGGGATACAAGAGACCCAGTACTTC. The full variable domain, with the rest looked up from reference TRBV19 and TRBJ2-5, is DGGITQSPKYLFRKEGQNVTLSCEQNLNHDAMYWYRQDPGQGLRLIYYSQIVNDFQKGDIAEGYSVSREKKESFPLTVTSAQKNPTAFYLCASSKRGQILAGGIQETQYFGPGTRLLVL.

V is TRBV5-8 and J is TRBJ2-3; D gene uncertain. Trimming stripped 0 bases from V and 5 bases from J, with 10 bases between. Germline values: CDR1 SGHTS, CDR2 YDEGEE. The CDR3 is 14 residues long. The CDR3 sequence: CASSLDWAEDTQYF. CDR3 nucleotide sequence: TGTGCCAGCAGCTTGGACTGGGCAGAAGATACGCAGTATTTT. Together with reference TRBV5-8 and TRBJ2-3, the CDR3 gives the full variable domain: EAGVTQSPTHLIKTRGQQATLRCSPISGHTSVYWYQQALGLGLQFLLWYDEGEERNRGNFPPRFSGRQFPNYSSELNVNALELEDSALYLCASSLDWAEDTQYFGPGTRLTVL.

The CDR3 DNA follows: TGTGCCACCAGTGACCCCGGTGGTAGCGGGGGACCGAGCTCCTACAATGAGCAGTTCTTC. It yields the protein CATSDPGGSGGPSSYNEQFF. The rearrangement uses TRBV24-1 and TRBJ2-1; TRBD2 matches 9 bases. The V gene's germline CDR1 is KGHDR and CDR2 SFDVKD. Trimming at V came to 4 bases and at J to 0 bases, leaving 15 bases not matched to a gene. This CDR3 has 20 residues.

This clone was seen just once. Mismatch with germline at one junction end may stem from a read error. This rearrangement joins TRBV5-5 to TRBJ2-7, with TRBD2 matching 7 bases. Germline V CDR1 and CDR2: SGHKS, YYEKEE (reference sequence). CDR3 size: 20 residues. CDR3 DNA: TGTGCCAGCTGCTTGGGGTGGGACTGGGCGGGGGTAGTAACGGGCTACGAGCAGTACTTC. Protein: CASCLGWDWAGVVTGYEQYF.

The genes are TRBV19 and TRBJ2-1, with D maybe TRBD2 (5 bases). The CDR3 contains 16 residues. Germline assignment: CDR1 LNHDA and CDR2 SQIVND (reference sequence). Trimming took 2 bases from V and 0 from J, leaving 11 bases between them. The CDR3 reads CASSIMEGSSYNEQFF. Here the CDR3 DNA reads TGTGCCAGTAGTATAATGGAAGGGAGCTCCTACAATGAGCAGTTCTTC. Together with reference TRBV19 and TRBJ2-1, the CDR3 gives the full variable domain: DGGITQSPKYLFRKEGQNVTLSCEQNLNHDAMYWYRQDPGQGLRLIYYSQIVNDFQKGDIAEGYSVSREKKESFPLTVTSAQKNPTAFYLCASSIMEGSSYNEQFFGPGTRLTVL.

The chain is built from TRBV4-1 and TRBJ2-5; 10 bases are shared with TRBD1. J lost 5 bases, V lost 3 bases, and 3 bases had no gene match. The CDR3 length is 14 residues. The germline gives CDR1 MGHRA, CDR2 YSYEKL. The CDR3 sequence is CASSQDRGYETQYF. CDR3 DNA: TGCGCCAGCAGCCAGGACAGGGGGTATGAGACCCAGTACTTC.

This chain connects TRBV12-3 or TRBV12-4 to TRBJ1-2, with TRBD1 matching 7 bases. V dropped 5 bases and J dropped 3; count of bases not matched to a gene: 0. CDR3 size: 12 residues. The CDR3 protein is CASSTGDYGYTF. In DNA form, the CDR3 reads TGTGCCAGCAGTACAGGGGACTATGGCTACACCTTC.

This rearrangement joins TRBV25-1 to TRBJ2-2; D is perhaps TRBD2 (5 bases). V was trimmed by 5 bases and J by 4 bases, leaving 8 bases between them. This CDR3 comprises 13 residues. Germline-derived CDR1 and CDR2 are MGHDK and SYGVNS. The CDR3 reads CASSIAGTGELFF. CDR3 in DNA: TGTGCCAGCAGTATCGCGGGCACCGGGGAGCTGTTTTTT.

The V gene is TRBV19, the J gene TRBJ2-7; TRBD1 is a possible D gene (6 bases). Trimming took 5 bases from V and 7 from J, leaving 15 bases between them. The CDR3 loop spans 13 amino acids. The germline V gene has CDR1 LNHDA and CDR2 SQIVND (reference sequence). Written as DNA, the CDR3 is TGTGCCAGTAGTGTTGGGGGCCCGATGGAGCAGTACTTC. The encoded protein is CASSVGGPMEQYF. Looking up the rest from reference TRBV19 and TRBJ2-7 gives the full variable domain: DGGITQSPKYLFRKEGQNVTLSCEQNLNHDAMYWYRQDPGQGLRLIYYSQIVNDFQKGDIAEGYSVSREKKESFPLTVTSAQKNPTAFYLCASSVGGPMEQYFGPGTRLTVT.

The V gene is TRBV3-1 (or the pseudogene TRBV3-2), the J gene TRBJ2-7, with 13 positions matching TRBD2. V lost 6 bases to trimming and J lost 7 bases; unmatched junction nucleotides: 6. Germline V lookup: CDR1 LGHDT, CDR2 YNNKEL (reference sequence). The CDR3 is 14 residues long. CDR3 loop: CASSRLAGGSEQYF. DNA for the CDR3: TGTGCCAGCAGTAGACTAGCGGGGGGAAGTGAGCAGTACTTC.

The gene calls are TRBV11-1 and TRBJ1-1; D gene uncertain. There are 13 residues in the CDR3. Germline lookup yields CDR1 SGHAT and CDR2 FQDESV (reference sequence). V lost 5 bases and J lost 1, with 8 bases in between. CDR3 amino acids: CASSRGENTEAFF. CDR3 bases: TGTGCCAGCAGCCGAGGAGAGAACACTGAAGCTTTCTTT. Together with reference TRBV11-1 and TRBJ1-1, the CDR3 gives the full variable domain: EAEVAQSPRYKITEKSQAVAFWCDPISGHATLYWYRQILGQGPELLVQFQDESVVDDSQLPKDRFSAERLKGVDSTLKIQPAELGDSAMYLCASSRGENTEAFFGQGTRLTVV.

This chain uses TRBV27 with TRBJ2-3, with TRBD2 matching over 7 bases. Germline V gene sequence: CDR1 MNHEY, CDR2 SMNVEV (reference sequence). The CDR3 is 15 amino acids. The junction had 8 bases not matched to a gene; V was cut back by 7 bases and J by 1 base. CDR3 nucleotides: TGTGCCAGCAACCCCTGGGGAGGGGGCACAGATACGCAGTATTTT. This sequence encodes CASNPWGGGTDTQYF.

This clone was seen only once. This rearrangement joins TRBV29-1 to TRBJ1-1, with TRBD1 as a possible D gene (6 bases). V lost 7 bases and J 5 bases, leaving 20 bases between the germline ends. The germline V gene has CDR1 SQVTM and CDR2 ANQGSEA. The CDR3 is 14 residues long. DNA for the CDR3: TGCAGCGCTGTGTTGAGACAGGCGATGACTGAAGCTTTCTTT. It is translated as CSAVLRQAMTEAFF.

The genes are TRBV6-1 and TRBJ1-6, with 9 bases aligning to TRBD1. Losses at the gene ends were 3 bases for V and 9 bases for J; bases not matched to a gene: 6. The CDR3 is made up of 15 amino acids. Germline V lookup: CDR1 MNHNS, CDR2 SASEGT. In DNA, the CDR3 is TGTGCCAGCAGTGATCAGACAGGGGGGTTTTCACCCCTCCACTTT. Translation: CASSDQTGGFSPLHF.

This clone was observed a single time. J is TRBJ2-7 and V is TRBV27; 8 bases are shared with TRBD2. The J segment lost 4 bases and the V segment lost 0 bases, leaving 5 bases of the junction unmatched. Germline V gene sequence: CDR1 MNHEY, CDR2 SMNVEV (reference sequence). This CDR3 spans 15 amino acids. The CDR3 loop reads CASSLSGGRTYEQYF. The CDR3 nucleotides are TGTGCCAGCAGTTTATCGGGCGGGAGGACTTACGAGCAGTACTTC.

The rearrangement joins TRBV6-6 to TRBJ2-5; 10 nucleotides line up with TRBD1. This CDR3 comprises 13 residues. The junction had 4 bases not matched to a gene; V was cut back by 8 bases and J by 4 bases. Germline V gives CDR1 MNHNY, CDR2 SVGAGI (reference sequence). The CDR3 sequence: CASSRDRGETQYF. The CDR3 nucleotides are TGTGCCAGCTCCCGGGACAGGGGAGAGACCCAGTACTTC.

The rearrangement uses TRBV19 and TRBJ2-1; 9 nucleotides align to TRBD2. V lost 1 base and J lost 6; bases outside the gene matches: 4. CDR1 LNHDA and CDR2 SQIVND come from the germline V gene (reference sequence). CDR3 length: 15 amino acids. In nucleotides, the CDR3 is TGTGCCAGTAGTATAGGGGGCGGGAGGGCCAATGAGCAGTTCTTC. Amino acid sequence: CASSIGGGRANEQFF.

The chain has TRBV18 and TRBJ2-3, with a possible D match to TRBD2 (5 bases). CDR1 is KGHSH, CDR2 LQKENI, per germline. Between the trimmed V and J ends, which lost 6 bases and 3 bases, there was a span of 13 bases. The CDR3 length is 14 residues. In DNA, the CDR3 is TGTGCCAGCTCTGACGGACTTATGACAGATACGCAGTATTTT. This sequence encodes CASSDGLMTDTQYF.

This sequence joins TRBV28 and TRBJ2-7; 8 nucleotides agree with TRBD1. The V segment lost 5 bases and the J segment 3 bases; nucleotides outside the gene matches: 9. The CDR3 contains 15 residues. CDR1 MDHEN and CDR2 SYDVKM come from the germline V gene. DNA for the CDR3: TGTGCCAGCAGTGTCGGACAGGGTGGGTTCTACGAGCAGTACTTC. Residues: CASSVGQGGFYEQYF.

V gene TRBV10-3 combines with J gene TRBJ2-1; 11 bases are a match to TRBD1. This CDR3 is 14 amino acids long. Losses at the gene ends were 5 bases for V and 5 bases for J; bases not matched to a gene: 2. CDR1 ENHRY and CDR2 SYGVKD come from the germline V gene. Here the CDR3 reads CAISPGQGDNEQFF. For the CDR3, the DNA is TGTGCCATCAGTCCGGGACAGGGGGACAATGAGCAGTTCTTC.

The V and J genes are TRBV11-3 and TRBJ2-5; 9 positions match TRBD2. The CDR3 runs 16 residues. CDR1 SGHNT and CDR2 YENEEA come from the germline V gene. Trimming cost V 5 bases and J 5 bases; bases outside gene matches: 12. The CDR3 sequence: CASSLLGASGIETQYF. As DNA, the CDR3 is TGTGCCAGCAGCCTACTCGGGGCTAGCGGGATTGAGACCCAGTACTTC.

This clone was detected once. The V call is TRBV29-1, the J call TRBJ1-2, with TRBD1 matching over 7 bases. There are 15 residues in the CDR3. Germline V gene sequence: CDR1 SQVTM, CDR2 ANQGSEA. With 3 bases clipped from V and 2 bases from J, the junction kept 9 bases outside the gene matches. CDR3 sequence (DNA): TGCAGCGTTGAGGGAACCGGGACAGCGAACTATGGCTACACCTTC. This codes for CSVEGTGTANYGYTF.

The genes are TRBV19 and TRBJ1-3; D perhaps matches TRBD1 (6 bases). Trimming removed 6 bases at V and 6 bases at J, with 12 bases between. Germline lookup yields CDR1 LNHDA and CDR2 SQIVND (reference sequence). This CDR3 contains 13 residues. The CDR3 sequence is CASRQGTENTIYF. CDR3 sequence (DNA): TGTGCCAGTAGGCAGGGGACGGAAAACACCATATATTTT.